The clone carrying this T cell receptor beta chain appeared many times. The antigen is not known. The data derive from a study of metastatic and nonmetastatic thyroid tumors. Study context: Repertoire comparisons spanned blood and tumor or nodule tissue from malignant and benign thyroid patients. Overall study results and limits: Reportedly, malignant thyroid tumors had significantly higher TCR beta diversity than benign nodules, in blood and tumor.

Patients underwent thyroid surgery, and none had received any treatment before it. Authors' methods: The study built a papillary thyroid cancer distant-metastasis classifier from CDR3 differences across clinicopathological groups. TCRdb re-processed the PCR reads through MiXCR. In this record, the V and J calls reflect TCRdb's handling and not the investigators' own analysis. Found here are nearly 35,000 clones, roughly 18% of them singletons; the top ten hold roughly 7%. This CDR3 contains 15 residues. V lost 6 bases, J lost 5 bases, and 8 bases stayed unmatched. Per germline, CDR1 SNHLY and CDR2 FYNNEI.

The receptor's source is a female donor with papillary thyroid cancer or a benign thyroid nodule (not recorded which). Some clones in this sample may be carry-over from other donors' samples. This chain joins TRBV2 and TRBJ2-5, with 11 bases fitting TRBD1. The material sequenced was blood. CDR3 region: CASRGQGVEGETQYF. As DNA, the CDR3 is TGTGCCAGCAGGGGACAGGGGGTTGAGGGGGAGACCCAGTACTTC.